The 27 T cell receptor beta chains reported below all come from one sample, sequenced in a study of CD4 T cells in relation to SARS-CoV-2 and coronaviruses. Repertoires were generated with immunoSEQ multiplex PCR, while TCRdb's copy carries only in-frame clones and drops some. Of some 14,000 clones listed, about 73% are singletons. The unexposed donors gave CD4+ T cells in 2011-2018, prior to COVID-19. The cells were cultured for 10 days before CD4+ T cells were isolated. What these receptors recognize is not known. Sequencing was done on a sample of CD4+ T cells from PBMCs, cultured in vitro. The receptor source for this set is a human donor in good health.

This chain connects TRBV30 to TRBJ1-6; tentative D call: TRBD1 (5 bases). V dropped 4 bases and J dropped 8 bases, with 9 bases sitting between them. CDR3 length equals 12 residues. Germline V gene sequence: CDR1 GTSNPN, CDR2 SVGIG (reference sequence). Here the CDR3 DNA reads TGTGCCTGGATCGGGGGGTATTCACCCCTCCACTTT. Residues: CAWIGGYSPLHF.

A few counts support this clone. Here the CDR3 DNA reads TGTGCCAGCAGTCCTATGGTCTTGCGCTCCTACAATGAGCAGTTCTTC. The encoded protein is CASSPMVLRSYNEQFF. The chain couples TRBV2 to TRBJ2-1; D uncertain. V lost 5 bases and J 0 bases, leaving 14 bases between the germline ends. The CDR3 spans 16 residues. Germline CDR1 SNHLY, CDR2 FYNNEI.

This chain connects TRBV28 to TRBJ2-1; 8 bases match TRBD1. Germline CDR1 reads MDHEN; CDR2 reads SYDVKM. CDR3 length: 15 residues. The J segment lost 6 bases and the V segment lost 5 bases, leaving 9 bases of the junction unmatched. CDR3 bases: TGTGCCAGCAGTATAAGACAGGGGACGTTCAATGAGCAGTTCTTC. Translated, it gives CASSIRQGTFNEQFF.

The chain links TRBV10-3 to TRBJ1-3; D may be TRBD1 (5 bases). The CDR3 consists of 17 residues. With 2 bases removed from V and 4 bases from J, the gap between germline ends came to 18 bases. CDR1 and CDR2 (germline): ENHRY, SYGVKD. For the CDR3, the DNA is TGTGCCATCAGTGAGGCTGGGACCGTCCCGGGGGGAAACACCATATATTTT. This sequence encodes CAISEAGTVPGGNTIYF.

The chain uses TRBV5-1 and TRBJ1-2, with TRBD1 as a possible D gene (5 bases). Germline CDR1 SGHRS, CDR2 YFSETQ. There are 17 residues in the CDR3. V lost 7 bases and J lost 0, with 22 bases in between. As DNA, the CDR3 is TGCGCCAGCCCCTCCCCCCGGAAGGGGCCGCCTAACTATGGCTACACCTTC. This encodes CASPSPRKGPPNYGYTF.

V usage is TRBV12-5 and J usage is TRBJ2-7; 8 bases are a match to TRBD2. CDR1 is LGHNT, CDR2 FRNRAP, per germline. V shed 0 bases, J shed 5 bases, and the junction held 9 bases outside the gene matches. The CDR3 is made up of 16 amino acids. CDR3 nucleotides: TGTGCTAGTGGTTTGGTACTATCGGGAGGGCCACACGAGCAGTACTTC. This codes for CASGLVLSGGPHEQYF.

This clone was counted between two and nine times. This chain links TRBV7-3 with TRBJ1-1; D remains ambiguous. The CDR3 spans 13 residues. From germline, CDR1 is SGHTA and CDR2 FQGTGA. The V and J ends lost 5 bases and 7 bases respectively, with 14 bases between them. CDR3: CASSVDPSGEAFF. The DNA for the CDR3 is TGTGCCAGCAGCGTAGACCCCTCCGGTGAAGCTTTCTTT.

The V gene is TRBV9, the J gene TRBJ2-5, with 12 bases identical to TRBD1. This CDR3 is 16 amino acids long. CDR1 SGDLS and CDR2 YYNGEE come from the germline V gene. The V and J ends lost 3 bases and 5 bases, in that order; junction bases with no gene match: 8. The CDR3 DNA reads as TGTGCCAGCAGCGGTCCCGGGACAGGGGGCGCGGAGACCCAGTACTTC. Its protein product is CASSGPGTGGAETQYF.

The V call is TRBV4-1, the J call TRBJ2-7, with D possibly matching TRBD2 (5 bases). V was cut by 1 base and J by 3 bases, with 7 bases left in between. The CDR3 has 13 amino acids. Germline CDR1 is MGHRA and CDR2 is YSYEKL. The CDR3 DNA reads TGCGCCAGCAGCCAAGTACGGGACTACGAGCAGTACTTC. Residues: CASSQVRDYEQYF.

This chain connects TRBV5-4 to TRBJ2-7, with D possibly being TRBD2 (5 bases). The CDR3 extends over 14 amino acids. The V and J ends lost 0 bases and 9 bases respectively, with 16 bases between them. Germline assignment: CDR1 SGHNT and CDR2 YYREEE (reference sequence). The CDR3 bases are TGTGCCAGCAGCTTGGCCAGCGGAACATTGGGGCAGTACTTC. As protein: CASSLASGTLGQYF.

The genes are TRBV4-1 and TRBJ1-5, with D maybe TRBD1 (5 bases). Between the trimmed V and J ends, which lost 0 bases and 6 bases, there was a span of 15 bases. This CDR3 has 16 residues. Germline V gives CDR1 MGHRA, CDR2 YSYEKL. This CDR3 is CASSQDPVGAVQPQHF. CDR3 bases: TGCGCCAGCAGCCAAGATCCAGTAGGGGCTGTTCAGCCCCAGCATTTT.

The CDR3 is CASSEQGAGEKLFF. DNA for the CDR3: TGTGCCAGCAGCGAACAGGGGGCCGGTGAAAAACTGTTTTTT. This chain uses TRBV3-1 (or the pseudogene TRBV3-2) with TRBJ1-4; 9 bases fit TRBD1. There are 14 residues in the CDR3. V was clipped by 5 bases and J by 7 bases; unmatched bases: 5. Germline CDR1 is LGHDT and CDR2 is YNNKEL (reference sequence).

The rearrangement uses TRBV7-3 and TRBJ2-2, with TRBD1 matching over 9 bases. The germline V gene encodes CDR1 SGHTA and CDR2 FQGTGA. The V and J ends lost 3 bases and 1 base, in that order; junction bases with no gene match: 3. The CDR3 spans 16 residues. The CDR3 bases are TGTGCCAGCAGCTTCACAGGGGGCAAGAACACCGGGGAGCTGTTTTTT. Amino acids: CASSFTGGKNTGELFF.

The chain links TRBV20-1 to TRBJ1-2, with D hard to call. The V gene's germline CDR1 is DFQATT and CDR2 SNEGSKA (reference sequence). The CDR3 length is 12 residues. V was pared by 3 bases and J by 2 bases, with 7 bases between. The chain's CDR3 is CSASRRNYGYTF. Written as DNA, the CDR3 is TGCAGTGCTAGTCGCCGGAACTATGGCTACACCTTC.

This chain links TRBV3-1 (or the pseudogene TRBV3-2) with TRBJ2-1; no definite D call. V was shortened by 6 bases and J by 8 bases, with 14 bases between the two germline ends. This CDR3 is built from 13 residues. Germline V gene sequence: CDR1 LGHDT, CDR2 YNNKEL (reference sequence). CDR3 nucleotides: TGTGCCAGCAGACTGGCGAGTGGCGATGAGCAGTTCTTC. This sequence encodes CASRLASGDEQFF.

CDR3 DNA sequence: TGTGCCAGCAGTTCCCGGGAGGGCACAGATACGCAGTATTTT. This translates into CASSSREGTDTQYF. The gene calls are TRBV6-9 and TRBJ2-3; 7 bases align to TRBD2. Germline CDR1 reads MNHGY; CDR2 reads SVAAGI. J gave up 1 base and V 4 bases, and 2 bases lay outside the gene matches. This CDR3 has 14 amino acids.

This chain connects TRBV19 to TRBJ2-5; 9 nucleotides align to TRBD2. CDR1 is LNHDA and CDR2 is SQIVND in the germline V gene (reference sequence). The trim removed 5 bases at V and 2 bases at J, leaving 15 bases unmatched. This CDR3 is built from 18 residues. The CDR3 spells CASSLFWSSGAMQETQYF. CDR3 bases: TGTGCCAGTAGTCTATTTTGGTCTAGCGGGGCCATGCAAGAGACCCAGTACTTC.

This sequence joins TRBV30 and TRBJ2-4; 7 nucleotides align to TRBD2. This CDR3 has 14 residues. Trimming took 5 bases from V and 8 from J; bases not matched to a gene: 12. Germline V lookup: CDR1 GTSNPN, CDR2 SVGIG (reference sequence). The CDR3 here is CAWGGGGSGDIQYF. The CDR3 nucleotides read TGTGCCTGGGGGGGTGGCGGGAGCGGGGACATTCAGTACTTC.

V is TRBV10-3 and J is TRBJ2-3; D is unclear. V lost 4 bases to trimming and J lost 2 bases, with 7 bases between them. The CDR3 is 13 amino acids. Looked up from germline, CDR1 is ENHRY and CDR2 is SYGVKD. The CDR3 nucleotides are TGTGCCATCAGTGTATACGTCACAGATACGCAGTATTTT. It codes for CAISVYVTDTQYF.

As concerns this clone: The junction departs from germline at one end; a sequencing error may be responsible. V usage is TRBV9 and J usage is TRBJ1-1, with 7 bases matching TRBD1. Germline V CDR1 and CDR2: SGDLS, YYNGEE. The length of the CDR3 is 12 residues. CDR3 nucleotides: TGTGCCAGCAGTTCTAACCGGGGACAGCCCATTTTT. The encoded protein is CASSSNRGQPIF.

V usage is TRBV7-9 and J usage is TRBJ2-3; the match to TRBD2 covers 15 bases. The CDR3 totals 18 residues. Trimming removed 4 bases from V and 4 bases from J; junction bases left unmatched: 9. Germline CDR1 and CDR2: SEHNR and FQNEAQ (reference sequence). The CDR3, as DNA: TGTGCCAGCAGCTCACTGACCGGGACTAGCGGGAGGCCAGATACGCAGTATTTT. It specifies CASSSLTGTSGRPDTQYF.

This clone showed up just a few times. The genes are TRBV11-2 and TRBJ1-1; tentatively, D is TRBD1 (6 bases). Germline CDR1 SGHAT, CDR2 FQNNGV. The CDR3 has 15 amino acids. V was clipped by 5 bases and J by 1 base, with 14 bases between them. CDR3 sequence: CASSPLGGRNTEAFF. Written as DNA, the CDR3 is TGTGCCAGCAGCCCATTAGGGGGGAGGAACACTGAAGCTTTCTTT.

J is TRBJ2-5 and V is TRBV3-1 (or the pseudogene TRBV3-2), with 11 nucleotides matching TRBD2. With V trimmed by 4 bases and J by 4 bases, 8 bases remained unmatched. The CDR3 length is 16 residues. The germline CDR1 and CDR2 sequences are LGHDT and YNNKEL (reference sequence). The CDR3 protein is CASSPRTSGYGETQYF. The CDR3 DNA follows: TGTGCCAGCAGCCCCCGGACTAGCGGGTATGGAGAGACCCAGTACTTC.

The CDR3 DNA reads as TGTGCCTGGAGTGGTACCCCACGAGCGGACTTCACAGATACGCAGTATTTT. It encodes CAWSGTPRADFTDTQYF. The chain is built from TRBV30 and TRBJ2-3, with a weak D call TRBD2 (5 bases). Germline V gene data show CDR1 as GTSNPN and CDR2 as SVGIG (reference sequence). This CDR3 region has 17 residues. V lost 1 base and J lost 2, with 19 bases in between.

The CDR3 nucleotides read TGTGCCAGCTCACAGGGGTCTGGGCAGCCCCAGCATTTT. This translates into CASSQGSGQPQHF. J is TRBJ1-5 and V is TRBV18, with D perhaps matching TRBD1 (5 bases). Germline CDR1 reads KGHSH; CDR2 reads LQKENI. Trimming took 4 bases from V and 7 from J, leaving 11 bases between them. This CDR3 is 13 amino acids long.

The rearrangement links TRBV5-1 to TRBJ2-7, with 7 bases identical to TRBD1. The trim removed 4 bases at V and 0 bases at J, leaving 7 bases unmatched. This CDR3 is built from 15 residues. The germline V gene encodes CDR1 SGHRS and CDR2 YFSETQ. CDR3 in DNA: TGCGCCAGCAGCCCCCGACAGGGAAGCTCCTACGAGCAGTACTTC. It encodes CASSPRQGSSYEQYF.

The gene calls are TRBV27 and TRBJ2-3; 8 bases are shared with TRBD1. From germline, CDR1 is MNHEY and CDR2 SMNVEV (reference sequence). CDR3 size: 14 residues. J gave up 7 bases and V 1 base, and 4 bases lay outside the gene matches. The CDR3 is CASSLLDRANTQYF. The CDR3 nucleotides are TGTGCCAGCAGTTTATTGGACAGGGCAAATACGCAGTATTTT.